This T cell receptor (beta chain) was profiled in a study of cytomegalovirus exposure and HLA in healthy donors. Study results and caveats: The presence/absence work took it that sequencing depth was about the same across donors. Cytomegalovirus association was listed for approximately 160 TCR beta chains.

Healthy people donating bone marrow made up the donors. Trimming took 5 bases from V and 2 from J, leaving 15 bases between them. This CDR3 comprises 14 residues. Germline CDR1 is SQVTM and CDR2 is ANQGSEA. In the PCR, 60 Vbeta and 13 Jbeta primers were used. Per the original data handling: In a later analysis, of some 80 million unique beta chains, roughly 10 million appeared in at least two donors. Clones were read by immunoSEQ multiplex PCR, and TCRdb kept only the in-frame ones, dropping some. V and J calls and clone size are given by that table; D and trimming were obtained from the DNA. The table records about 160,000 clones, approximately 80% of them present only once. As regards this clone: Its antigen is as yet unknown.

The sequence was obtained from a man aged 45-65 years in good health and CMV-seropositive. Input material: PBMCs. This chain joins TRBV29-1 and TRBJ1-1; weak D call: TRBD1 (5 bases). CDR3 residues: CSVSLGGSNTEAFF. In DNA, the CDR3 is TGCAGCGTTTCCTTGGGGGGGAGCAACACTGAAGCTTTCTTT.